Shown below are 18 T cell receptor beta chains from a single sample sequenced in a study of blood T cell repertoires in COVID-19. Generated by immunoSEQ multiplex PCR, the TCRdb table keeps only in-frame clones and is missing some. The sample contains about 270,000 clones, 85% to 90% of which appear only once. Specimen: PBMCs or T cells enriched from blood (not recorded which). The receptors here all came from a woman aged 18-29 years who had recovered from COVID-19.

J is TRBJ2-4 and V is TRBV9; 9 positions match TRBD2. V lost 2 bases to trimming and J lost 7 bases; unmatched junction nucleotides: 4. CDR1 and CDR2 from the germline V gene are SGDLS and YYNGEE. The CDR3 is 14 residues long. In DNA form, the CDR3 reads TGTGCCAGCAGCGTCGGGACTAGCAGGAACATTCAGTACTTC. It specifies CASSVGTSRNIQYF. Full variable domain (remainder filled in from reference TRBV9 and TRBJ2-4): DSGVTQTPKHLITATGQRVTLRCSPRSGDLSVYWYQQSLDQGLQFLIQYYNGEERAKGNILERFSAQQFPDLHSELNLSSLELGDSALYFCASSVGTSRNIQYFGAGTRLSVL.

The genes are TRBV5-1 and TRBJ2-7; 8 bases line up with TRBD1. Per the germline V gene, CDR1 is SGHRS and CDR2 is YFSETQ. J gave up 5 bases and V 2 bases, and 9 bases lay outside the gene matches. The CDR3 is made up of 15 amino acids. This chain's CDR3 is CASSFPTGVGDEQYF. CDR3 nucleotides: TGCGCCAGCAGCTTCCCGACAGGGGTTGGGGACGAGCAGTACTTC.

CDR3 nucleotide sequence: TGTGCCAGCAGCTTGGGGTTAGCTAATTCACCCCTCCACTTT. It translates to CASSLGLANSPLHF. This sequence joins TRBV5-6 and TRBJ1-6; D is ambiguous. Between the trimmed V and J ends, which lost 0 bases and 6 bases, there was a span of 7 bases. The CDR3 is 14 amino acids. The germline V gene has CDR1 SGHDT and CDR2 YYEEEE.

On this clone: The sample carries other DNA sequences with the same CDR3. The genes are TRBV5-1 and TRBJ1-1; no clear D gene. CDR3 length equals 13 residues. V lost 7 bases to trimming and J lost 2 bases, with 12 bases between them. Germline V CDR1 and CDR2: SGHRS, YFSETQ. CDR3 in amino acids: CASSLRGNTEAFF. In DNA, the CDR3 is TGCGCCAGCTCGCTTCGAGGAAACACTGAAGCTTTCTTT. Variable domain in full (rest from reference TRBV5-1 and TRBJ1-1): KAGVTQTPRYLIKTRGQQVTLSCSPISGHRSVSWYQQTPGQGLQFLFEYFSETQRNKGNFPGRFSGRQFSNSRSEMNVSTLELGDSALYLCASSLRGNTEAFFGQGTRLTVV.

This chain joins TRBV7-9 and TRBJ1-2; a possible D gene is TRBD1 (5 bases). CDR1 and CDR2 (germline): SEHNR, FQNEAQ (reference sequence). This CDR3 spans 12 amino acids. Trimming cost V 4 bases and J 8 bases, with 11 bases left between them. Here the CDR3 DNA reads TGTGCCAGCAGCTCAGGGAGGGGAGGCTACACCTTC. It specifies CASSSGRGGYTF.

This chain connects TRBV6-5 to TRBJ2-5, with a tentative D call TRBD1 (5 bases). CDR1 and CDR2 (germline): MNHEY, SVGAGI. The CDR3 covers 16 residues. V was shortened by 0 bases and J by 2 bases, with 13 bases between the two germline ends. The CDR3 region is CASSYSGQRGQETQYF. CDR3 nucleotides: TGTGCCAGCAGTTACTCCGGGCAAAGGGGTCAAGAGACCCAGTACTTC.

The genes are TRBV5-6 and TRBJ2-7; TRBD2 might be the D (5 bases). The V gene's germline CDR1 is SGHDT and CDR2 YYEEEE. V was shortened by 2 bases and J by 2 bases, with 17 bases between the two germline ends. This CDR3 is 16 amino acids long. CDR3 loop: CASSFMSAGRPYEQYF. In DNA form, the CDR3 reads TGTGCCAGCAGCTTTATGTCCGCGGGCCGTCCCTACGAGCAGTACTTC. The whole variable domain, remainder taken from reference TRBV5-6 and TRBJ2-7, is DAGVTQSPTHLIKTRGQQVTLRCSPKSGHDTVSWYQQALGQGPQFIFQYYEEEERQRGNFPDRFSGHQFPNYSSELNVNALLLGDSALYLCASSFMSAGRPYEQYFGPGTRLTVT.

This clone was seen a few times. This chain joins TRBV19 and TRBJ1-1; 7 bases line up with TRBD1. V shed 4 bases and J 5 bases; nucleotides not matched to a gene: 4. This CDR3 has 13 amino acids. Germline-derived CDR1 and CDR2 are LNHDA and SQIVND (reference sequence). In nucleotides, the CDR3 is TGTGCCAGTAGTACCAAACAGGGGACTGAAGCTTTCTTT. It translates to CASSTKQGTEAFF.

The chain recombines TRBV19 with TRBJ2-7, with TRBD1 matching over 9 bases. The CDR3 contains 15 residues. J gave up 7 bases and V 5 bases, and 12 bases lay outside the gene matches. Germline V CDR1 and CDR2: LNHDA, SQIVND (reference sequence). The CDR3 nucleotides read TGTGCCAGTAGTTCCACCGGGACAGGGTCTATTGAGCAGTACTTC. It is translated as CASSSTGTGSIEQYF.

V usage is TRBV28 and J usage is TRBJ2-7; TRBD1 matches at 8 bases. The germline gives CDR1 MDHEN, CDR2 SYDVKM. The CDR3 totals 14 residues. Germline trimming cut 6 bases from V and 9 bases from J; bases unmatched to any gene: 13. CDR3 in amino acids: CASSRPGQELGQYF. CDR3 bases: TGTGCCAGCAGCCGGCCGGGACAGGAATTAGGGCAGTACTTC.

The chain is built from TRBV27 and TRBJ2-5, with D perhaps matching TRBD1 (6 bases). The V end was cut by 5 bases, the J end by 5 bases, with 18 bases between. The CDR3 has 15 residues. Germline assignment: CDR1 MNHEY and CDR2 SMNVEV (reference sequence). CDR3 amino acids: CASSPTGLRGETQYF. CDR3 in DNA: TGTGCCAGCAGTCCAACAGGGCTGCGAGGGGAGACCCAGTACTTC.

The gene calls are TRBV9 and TRBJ1-2; 9 bases are a match to TRBD1. V shed 4 bases and J 3 bases; nucleotides not matched to a gene: 4. Germline CDR1 reads SGDLS; CDR2 reads YYNGEE. This CDR3 is built from 14 residues. The CDR3, as DNA: TGTGCCAGCAGCACCACAGGGGGCGACTATGGCTACACCTTC. It encodes CASSTTGGDYGYTF. The complete variable domain, with remaining parts taken from reference TRBV9 and TRBJ1-2, reads DSGVTQTPKHLITATGQRVTLRCSPRSGDLSVYWYQQSLDQGLQFLIQYYNGEERAKGNILERFSAQQFPDLHSELNLSSLELGDSALYFCASSTTGGDYGYTFGSGTRLTVV.

The V and J genes are TRBV4-1 and TRBJ1-1; D gene uncertain. CDR1 and CDR2 (germline): MGHRA, YSYEKL. V was trimmed by 0 bases and J by 6 bases, leaving 11 bases between them. The length of the CDR3 is 14 residues. The CDR3 sequence is CASSQDQSRAEAFF. The CDR3, as DNA: TGCGCCAGCAGCCAAGATCAAAGCCGGGCTGAAGCTTTCTTT.

This clone showed up just once. The chain carries TRBV5-8 and TRBJ2-7; 9 nucleotides align to TRBD1. Germline assignment: CDR1 SGHTS and CDR2 YDEGEE. V lost 1 base, J lost 4 bases, and 6 bases stayed unmatched. The CDR3 runs to 15 residues. CDR3 in DNA: TGTGCCAGCAGCTTGTTACAGGGGGCCGGTTACGAGCAGTACTTC. Translation gives CASSLLQGAGYEQYF.

This clone was seen more than once but under ten times. CDR3 DNA: TGTGCCAGCAGGGGACAGGTGAATCAGCCCCAGCATTTT. It specifies CASRGQVNQPQHF. V usage is TRBV2 and J usage is TRBJ1-5, with 8 nucleotides matching TRBD1. This CDR3 has 13 amino acids. Germline values: CDR1 SNHLY, CDR2 FYNNEI. Losses at the gene ends were 6 bases for V and 4 bases for J; bases not matched to a gene: 2.

The J gene is TRBJ1-1, the V gene TRBV28; no reliable D call. The V gene lost 2 bases and the J gene lost 8 bases, with 6 bases spanning the gap. This CDR3 comprises 11 residues. The germline gives CDR1 MDHEN, CDR2 SYDVKM. CDR3 coding DNA: TGTGCCAGCAGTTTAGCCAGGGAAGCTTTCTTT. Its protein product is CASSLAREAFF.

V and J are TRBV2 and TRBJ2-1, with 7 nucleotides matching TRBD1. The CDR3 spans 14 residues. Germline CDR1 is SNHLY and CDR2 is FYNNEI. Trimming cost V 8 bases and J 6 bases; bases outside gene matches: 10. CDR3 residues: CASVGTVPSNEQFF. CDR3 nucleotide sequence: TGTGCCAGCGTGGGGACAGTCCCGTCCAATGAGCAGTTCTTC.

This chain links TRBV7-9 with TRBJ1-3; TRBD1 might be the D (6 bases). V was cut by 5 bases and J by 4 bases, with 12 bases left in between. The CDR3 has 14 amino acids. CDR1 SEHNR and CDR2 FQNEAQ come from the germline V gene (reference sequence). The CDR3 DNA reads as TGTGCCAGCAGCCCATCAGGGGTCGGAAACACCATATATTTT. As protein: CASSPSGVGNTIYF.